This T cell receptor beta chain was sequenced during a study of blood T cell repertoires in COVID-19. Study-wide context: Acute and convalescent COVID-19 specimens originated in the United States, Italy and Spain. Sources were T cells, B-cell-depleted T cells, or PBMCs; the material itself was cDNA or gDNA.

The CDR3 is made up of 15 amino acids. The V segment lost 1 base and the J segment 3 bases; nucleotides outside the gene matches: 2. Germline V lookup: CDR1 LNHDA, CDR2 SQIVND (reference sequence). Source study methods: Estimation of nucleated cell counts relied on the amplification of reference gene primers. Assay: immunoSEQ multiplex PCR; the TCRdb copy retains only in-frame clones and omits some. V and J calls and clone size are copied from that table; D and trimming were computed from the DNA. The sample includes 110,000 to 150,000 clones, 90% of them seen just once. V gene TRBV19 combines with J gene TRBJ1-2; TRBD1 matches at 10 bases. Sequencing was carried out using peripheral blood. This TCR was recovered from a woman of 80 years or more with acute or convalescent COVID-19. The CDR3 spells CASSIVGTGDYGYTF. Here the CDR3 DNA reads TGTGCCAGTAGTATAGTCGGGACAGGGGACTATGGCTACACCTTC. Combining the CDR3 with reference TRBV19 and TRBJ1-2 gives the whole variable domain DGGITQSPKYLFRKEGQNVTLSCEQNLNHDAMYWYRQDPGQGLRLIYYSQIVNDFQKGDIAEGYSVSREKKESFPLTVTSAQKNPTAFYLCASSIVGTGDYGYTFGSGTRLTVV.